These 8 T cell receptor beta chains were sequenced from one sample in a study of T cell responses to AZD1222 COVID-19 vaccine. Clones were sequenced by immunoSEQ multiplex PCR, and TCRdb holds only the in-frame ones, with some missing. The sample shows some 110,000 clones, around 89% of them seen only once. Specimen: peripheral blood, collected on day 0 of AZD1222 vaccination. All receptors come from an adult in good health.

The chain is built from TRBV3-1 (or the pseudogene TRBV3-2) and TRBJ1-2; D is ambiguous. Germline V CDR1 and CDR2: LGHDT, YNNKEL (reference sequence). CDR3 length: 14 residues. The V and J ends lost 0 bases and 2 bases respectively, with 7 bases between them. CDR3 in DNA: TGTGCCAGCAGCCAAGATACGGCGAACTATGGCTACACCTTC. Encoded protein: CASSQDTANYGYTF.

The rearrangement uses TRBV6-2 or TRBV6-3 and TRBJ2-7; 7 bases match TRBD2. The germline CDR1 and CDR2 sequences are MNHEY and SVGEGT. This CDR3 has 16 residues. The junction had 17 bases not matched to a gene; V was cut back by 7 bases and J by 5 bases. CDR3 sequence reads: CASTPSATSPTNEQYF. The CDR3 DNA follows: TGTGCCAGCACCCCCTCGGCGACTAGCCCCACCAACGAGCAGTACTTC.

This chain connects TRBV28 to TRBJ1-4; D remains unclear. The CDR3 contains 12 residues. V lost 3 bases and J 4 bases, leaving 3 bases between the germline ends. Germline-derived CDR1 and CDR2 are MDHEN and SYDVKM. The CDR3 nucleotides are TGTGCCAGCAGTTTTGGTAATGAAAAACTGTTTTTT. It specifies CASSFGNEKLFF.

CDR3 nucleotide sequence: TGTGCCGGGGCACAGGGGAGGGAGACCCAGTACTTC. It codes for CAGAQGRETQYF. V gene TRBV2 combines with J gene TRBJ2-5; weak D call: TRBD1 (7 bases). The CDR3 contains 12 residues. The V end was cut by 11 bases, the J end by 5 bases, with 15 bases between. Germline CDR1 and CDR2: SNHLY and FYNNEI.

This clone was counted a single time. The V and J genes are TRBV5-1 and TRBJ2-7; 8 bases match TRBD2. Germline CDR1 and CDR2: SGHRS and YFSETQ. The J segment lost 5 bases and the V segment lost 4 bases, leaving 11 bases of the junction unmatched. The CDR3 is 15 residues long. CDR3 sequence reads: CASSPATSEINEQYF. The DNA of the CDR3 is TGCGCCAGCAGCCCGGCGACTAGCGAGATCAACGAGCAGTACTTC.

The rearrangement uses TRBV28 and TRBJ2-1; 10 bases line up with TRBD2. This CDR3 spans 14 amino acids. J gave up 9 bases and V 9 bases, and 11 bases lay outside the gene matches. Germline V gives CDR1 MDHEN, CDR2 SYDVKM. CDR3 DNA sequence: TGTGCCAGTCTTACTAGCGGGAAAGTTGGTGAGCAGTTCTTC. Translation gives CASLTSGKVGEQFF.

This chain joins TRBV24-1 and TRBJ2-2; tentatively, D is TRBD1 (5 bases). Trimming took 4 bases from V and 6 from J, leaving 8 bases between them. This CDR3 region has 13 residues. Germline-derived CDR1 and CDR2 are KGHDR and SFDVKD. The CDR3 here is CATSEQVAGELFF. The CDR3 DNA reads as TGTGCCACCAGTGAACAGGTAGCCGGGGAGCTGTTTTTT.

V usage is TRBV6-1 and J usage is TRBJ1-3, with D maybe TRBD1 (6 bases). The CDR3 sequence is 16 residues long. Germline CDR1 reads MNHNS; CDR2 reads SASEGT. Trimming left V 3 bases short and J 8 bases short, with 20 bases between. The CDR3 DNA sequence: TGTGCCAGCAGTGACCTTCAGGGGCCCCCGACCGACACCATATATTTT. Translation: CASSDLQGPPTDTIYF.